This T cell receptor beta chain stems from a study of T cell responses to AZD1222 COVID-19 vaccine. The method was immunoSEQ multiplex PCR; TCRdb's version includes in-frame clones alone and lacks a portion of them. The sample includes around 110,000 clones, approximately 85% of them seen just once. Remarks on this clone: Its antigen remains unidentified.

Study-wide results and limits: Baseline seropositives among AZD1222 recipients totaled only six.

The ends were cut back, 8 bases at V and 5 bases at J, with 8 bases in the middle. CDR1 is KGHDR and CDR2 is SFDVKD in the germline V gene. CDR3 length: 12 amino acids. The TCR sequence derives from an adult in good health. The rearrangement joins TRBV24-1 to TRBJ2-2; D ambiguous. The sequencing here drew on peripheral blood, taken on day 0 of MenACWY control vaccination. The CDR3 is CATNGETGELFF. DNA of the CDR3: TGTGCCACCAACGGAGAAACCGGGGAGCTGTTTTTT.